These 30 T cell receptor beta chains were sequenced from one sample in a study of blood T cells in healthy people across ages. PCR was performed a second time for roughly 7 to 12 cycles using a sample-barcoded 5' primer and a J-beta primer mix. TCRdb re-analysed the 5' RACE reads in MiXCR, keeping a single row per CDR3 protein. The sample records approximately 900,000 distinct CDR3 sequences, around 48% being singletons. The sample was blood. These receptors all stem from a man aged 30 to 39 in good health.

This chain joins TRBV28 and TRBJ1-2, with 8 bases aligning to TRBD1. The CDR3 is made up of 15 amino acids. V trimming: 3 bases; J trimming: 8 bases; junction bases outside the gene matches: 11. The germline CDR1 and CDR2 sequences are MDHEN and SYDVKM. This CDR3 reads CASSLRRTGRGGYTF. The CDR3, as DNA: TGTGCCAGCAGTTTGAGGAGGACAGGGCGGGGCGGCTACACCTTC.

This chain joins TRBV7-9 and TRBJ2-7; D possibly corresponds to TRBD1 (5 bases). Germline V gives CDR1 SEHNR, CDR2 FQNEAQ (reference sequence). This CDR3 has 15 amino acids. With 5 bases removed from V and 3 bases from J, the gap between germline ends came to 17 bases. The CDR3 reads CASSPGQGTGYEQYF. CDR3 DNA sequence: TGTGCCAGCAGCCCCGGGCAGGGAACGGGCTACGAGCAGTACTTC.

The chain is built from TRBV5-1 and TRBJ2-5, with 9 bases fitting TRBD1. The germline V gene encodes CDR1 SGHRS and CDR2 YFSETQ. This CDR3 region has 16 residues. The V segment lost 1 base and the J segment 3 bases; nucleotides outside the gene matches: 7. CDR3 coding DNA: TGCGCCAGCAGCTTGTTGGGGACAGGGCAAAAAGAGACCCAGTACTTC. Encoded protein: CASSLLGTGQKETQYF.

The gene calls are TRBV5-6 and TRBJ2-3; 10 nucleotides align to TRBD2. Germline-derived CDR1 and CDR2 are SGHDT and YYEEEE. This CDR3 comprises 13 residues. V was clipped by 9 bases and J by 1 base; unmatched bases: 2. CDR3: CATGTSGTDTQYF. CDR3 coding DNA: TGTGCCACCGGGACTAGCGGCACAGATACGCAGTATTTT.

There are a few counts of this clonotype. The J gene is TRBJ1-5, the V gene TRBV4-2; maybe TRBD1 (5 bases). V lost 0 bases to trimming and J lost 6 bases, with 15 bases between them. The germline V gene has CDR1 LGHNA and CDR2 YNFKEQ. The CDR3 is made up of 16 amino acids. CDR3 DNA: TGTGCCAGCAGCCAAGATAGCGGGGGGGGGTTTCAGCCCCAGCATTTT. This sequence encodes CASSQDSGGGFQPQHF.

The chain carries TRBV5-1 and TRBJ2-3; TRBD2 might be the D (6 bases). V lost 4 bases and J 4 bases, leaving 13 bases between the germline ends. The germline gives CDR1 SGHRS, CDR2 YFSETQ. The CDR3 has 14 amino acids. CDR3 sequence: CASSPQPSADTQYF. In DNA, the CDR3 is TGCGCCAGCAGCCCCCAGCCTAGCGCAGATACGCAGTATTTT.

This clonotype was seen a single time. J is TRBJ1-5 and V is TRBV25-1; no firm D call. Between the trimmed V and J ends, which lost 6 bases and 6 bases, there was a span of 24 bases. The CDR3 length is 17 residues. Germline V CDR1 and CDR2: MGHDK, SYGVNS. CDR3 DNA sequence: TGTGCCAGCAGCGGGCGGGTAGGGTCCGGGCTTACTCAGCCCCAGCATTTT. Translating it yields CASSGRVGSGLTQPQHF.

The chain is built from TRBV20-1 and TRBJ1-5; D might be TRBD1 (6 bases). V lost 5 bases to trimming and J lost 7 bases, with 12 bases between them. CDR1 and CDR2 (germline): DFQATT, SNEGSKA (reference sequence). There are 12 residues in the CDR3. This chain's CDR3 is CSAGGGGQPQHF. CDR3 in DNA: TGCAGTGCTGGGGGGGGCGGGCAGCCCCAGCATTTT.

In its sample, this clonotype was seen many times. The chain joins TRBV20-1 to TRBJ2-7, with 7 bases aligning to TRBD2. CDR1 and CDR2 from the germline V gene are DFQATT and SNEGSKA (reference sequence). J lost 3 bases, V lost 3 bases, and 11 bases had no gene match. CDR3 size: 15 residues. The chain's CDR3 is CSASPSTSSLYEQYF. CDR3 nucleotide sequence: TGCAGTGCTAGCCCGTCGACTAGCTCCCTCTACGAGCAGTACTTC.

The chain combines TRBV28 with TRBJ2-7; 7 bases align to TRBD1. V shed 6 bases and J 4 bases; nucleotides not matched to a gene: 6. The germline V gene encodes CDR1 MDHEN and CDR2 SYDVKM. This CDR3 is built from 13 residues. CDR3: CASSQGVGYEQYF. DNA of the CDR3: TGTGCCAGCAGCCAGGGGGTGGGGTACGAGCAGTACTTC.

The chain combines TRBV3-1 with TRBJ1-6; TRBD1 agrees at 7 bases. V lost 3 bases to trimming and J lost 4 bases; unmatched junction nucleotides: 9. The length of the CDR3 is 17 residues. CDR1 LGHDT and CDR2 YNNKEL come from the germline V gene (reference sequence). CDR3 DNA sequence: TGTGCCAGCAGCCAGACTACGGACAGGTCATATAATTCACCCCTCCACTTT. Protein: CASSQTTDRSYNSPLHF.

This chain connects TRBV9 to TRBJ2-1; 7 bases fit TRBD2. The CDR3 runs to 15 residues. J gave up 5 bases and V 6 bases, and 11 bases lay outside the gene matches. The germline V gene has CDR1 SGDLS and CDR2 YYNGEE. The CDR3 sequence is CASNSRTGRDNEQFF. The CDR3 region has the DNA TGTGCCAGCAACTCTAGGACGGGGAGGGACAATGAGCAGTTCTTC.

The gene calls are TRBV6-5 and TRBJ1-4; D may be TRBD1 (6 bases). The V gene lost 6 bases and the J gene lost 3 bases, with 11 bases spanning the gap. The germline V gene encodes CDR1 MNHEY and CDR2 SVGAGI. The CDR3 spans 14 residues. The CDR3 DNA reads as TGTGCCAGCAGGCGACAGGCTTCTAATGAAAAACTGTTTTTT. It translates to CASRRQASNEKLFF.

V gene TRBV28 combines with J gene TRBJ2-1; 9 bases match TRBD1. V lost 6 bases, J lost 1 base, and 16 bases stayed unmatched. CDR1 is MDHEN, CDR2 SYDVKM, per germline. This CDR3 spans 19 amino acids. The CDR3 DNA reads as TGTGCCAGCAGCTCAGCCGGGACAGGGATCGGTCGATCCTACAATGAGCAGTTCTTC. Its translation: CASSSAGTGIGRSYNEQFF.

As DNA, the CDR3 is TGCGCCAGCAGCCAGGCGGCTAGCGGGGGCGATCAAGAGACCCAGTACTTC. Protein: CASSQAASGGDQETQYF. The genes are TRBV4-1 and TRBJ2-5; 10 bases line up with TRBD2. Per the germline V gene, CDR1 is MGHRA and CDR2 is YSYEKL. The CDR3 runs 17 residues. The V segment lost 3 bases and the J segment 2 bases; nucleotides outside the gene matches: 9.

The rearrangement uses TRBV11-2 and TRBJ2-3, with TRBD2 matching 7 bases. The CDR3 is made up of 16 amino acids. J lost 5 bases, V lost 2 bases, and 10 bases had no gene match. Germline assignment: CDR1 SGHAT and CDR2 FQNNGV. The CDR3 bases are TGTGCCAGCAGCTTAAAAAGGTGGGGGGAGGGAGATACGCAGTATTTT. Its translation: CASSLKRWGEGDTQYF.

As regards this clonotype: A read error may account for a junction end that differs from germline. The chain joins TRBV5-1 to TRBJ2-3; unclear D gene. The CDR3 has 16 amino acids. Germline V gene data show CDR1 as SGHRS and CDR2 as YFSETQ. CDR3 coding DNA: TGCGTCAGCAGCTTGGATCGCCGTAAAAGCACAGATACGCAGTATTTT. Amino acid sequence: CVSSLDRRKSTDTQYF. The full variable domain, rest sourced from reference TRBV5-1 and TRBJ2-3, is KAGVTQTPRYLIKTRGQQVTLSCSPISGHRSVSWYQQTPGQGLQFLFEYFSETQRNKGNFPGRFSGRQFSNSRSEMNVSTLELGDSALYLCVSSLDRRKSTDTQYFGPGTRLTVL.

This clonotype was recorded a few times. The V gene is TRBV28, the J gene TRBJ1-5, with D perhaps TRBD1 (6 bases). The CDR3 is 14 residues long. Germline-derived CDR1 and CDR2 are MDHEN and SYDVKM. The V end lost 5 bases, the J end lost 5 bases, and 13 bases lay between the germline ends. CDR3 in amino acids: CASSPDRQYQPQHF. The CDR3 coding sequence is TGTGCCAGCAGTCCAGACAGGCAATATCAGCCCCAGCATTTT.

The chain combines TRBV9 with TRBJ2-1; no firm D call. CDR1 is SGDLS and CDR2 is YYNGEE in the germline V gene. The V end lost 4 bases, the J end lost 2 bases, and 13 bases lay between the germline ends. There are 15 residues in the CDR3. The CDR3 protein is CASSPGEVPYNEQFF. The CDR3 DNA reads TGTGCCAGCAGCCCCGGTGAGGTTCCCTACAATGAGCAGTTCTTC.

In its sample, this clonotype was seen a few times. This chain connects TRBV12-3 or TRBV12-4 to TRBJ2-3, with D unresolved. V lost 3 bases, J lost 4 bases, and 8 bases lay in between. This CDR3 is 13 amino acids long. The CDR3 DNA sequence: TGTGCCAGCAGTTTCCATAGGGCAGATACGCAGTATTTT. Its protein product is CASSFHRADTQYF.

This clonotype was seen only a few times. J is TRBJ1-2 and V is TRBV28; TRBD1 agrees at 7 bases. V dropped 5 bases and J dropped 7; count of bases not matched to a gene: 7. This CDR3 comprises 13 residues. The germline gives CDR1 MDHEN, CDR2 SYDVKM. CDR3 sequence (DNA): TGTGCCAGCAGTACCGGGACAGCCAGTGGCTACACCTTC. Translation: CASSTGTASGYTF.

As to this clonotype: Germline and junction disagree at one end, which may indicate a read error. CDR3: CASRLAGVSDEQYF. The CDR3 DNA reads as TGTGCCAGCAGACTAGCGGGGGTCTCCGACGAGCAGTACTTC. The chain has TRBV28 and TRBJ2-7; 11 nucleotides agree with TRBD2. Per germline, CDR1 MDHEN and CDR2 SYDVKM. This CDR3 has 14 residues.

This clonotype has a count of ten or more. The chain couples TRBV12-3 or TRBV12-4 to TRBJ2-7; 8 bases align to TRBD1. CDR3 length: 14 residues. V was pared by 6 bases and J by 1 base, with 5 bases of the junction left unmatched. DNA for the CDR3: TGTGCCAGCAGCCCGGACAGGGCTTCCTACGAGCAGTACTTC. As protein: CASSPDRASYEQYF.

This chain links TRBV10-3 with TRBJ2-7; 8 nucleotides line up with TRBD1. J gave up 3 bases and V 5 bases, and 9 bases lay outside the gene matches. Germline CDR1 ENHRY, CDR2 SYGVKD. The length of the CDR3 is 15 residues. The CDR3 DNA reads TGTGCCATCAGTCAGACAGGGGAAGTAAGCTACGAGCAGTACTTC. Translated, it gives CAISQTGEVSYEQYF.

The V call is TRBV29-1, the J call TRBJ2-1; no clear D. This CDR3 is 13 amino acids long. Trimming removed 7 bases at V and 8 bases at J, with 18 bases between. Germline V lookup: CDR1 SQVTM, CDR2 ANQGSEA. The CDR3 coding sequence is TGCAGCGCTGCTGATAAGGAAACTGATGAGCAGTTCTTC. Translating gives CSAADKETDEQFF.

The chain carries TRBV27 and TRBJ2-5; weak D call: TRBD2 (6 bases). The J call may be mistaken, given a closer DNA end match to TRBJ2-7. This CDR3 has 14 amino acids. Germline loops: CDR1 MNHEY, CDR2 SMNVEV (reference sequence). The CDR3 DNA follows: TGTGCCAGCTCAATCCAGGGCATAGCGGACGAGCAGTACTTC. Translating it yields CASSIQGIADEQYF.

In this sample, this clonotype turned up a few times. The V gene is TRBV20-1, the J gene TRBJ2-3, with D perhaps TRBD1 (5 bases). Germline values: CDR1 DFQATT, CDR2 SNEGSKA (reference sequence). V was clipped by 4 bases and J by 2 bases, with 7 bases between them. This CDR3 region has 12 residues. This CDR3 reads CSAKGPTDTQYF. In DNA, the CDR3 is TGCAGTGCTAAGGGGCCCACAGATACGCAGTATTTT.

The rearrangement links TRBV20-1 to TRBJ1-2; D gene uncertain. The CDR3 is 13 amino acids. In germline, CDR1 is DFQATT, CDR2 SNEGSKA (reference sequence). V was trimmed by 0 bases and J by 4 bases, leaving 9 bases between them. CDR3 sequence (DNA): TGCAGTGCTAGAGATCGGGGATCCTATGGCTACACCTTC. Translated, it gives CSARDRGSYGYTF.

The V and J genes are TRBV4-2 and TRBJ2-1; D not resolved. The V and J ends lost 0 bases and 2 bases respectively, with 11 bases between them. The germline gives CDR1 LGHNA, CDR2 YNFKEQ. The CDR3 consists of 16 residues. Written as DNA, the CDR3 is TGTGCCAGCAGCCAAGATCCCGTTGGCACCTACAATGAGCAGTTCTTC. Protein sequence: CASSQDPVGTYNEQFF.

The chain couples TRBV24-1 to TRBJ2-5; D gene uncertain. Per the germline V gene, CDR1 is KGHDR and CDR2 is SFDVKD. V was pared by 4 bases and J by 1 base, with 3 bases between. The CDR3 runs to 12 residues. CDR3 nucleotide sequence: TGTGCCACCAGTGACTCCCAAGAGACCCAGTACTTC. It translates to CATSDSQETQYF.